This T cell receptor (beta chain) was profiled in a study of T cell responses to AZD1222 COVID-19 vaccine. Overall study results and limits: Spike-specific TCR breadth and depth rose after two AZD1222 doses. Regions 160-218 and 743-854 held dominance among vaccine-associated CD4 TCRs, which spanned spike. None of the repertoires were sampled until the peak T cell response had passed.

From germline, CDR1 is SGHNT and CDR2 YENEEA. V dropped 5 bases and J dropped 5; count of bases not matched to a gene: 4. The CDR3 runs 13 residues. The method was immunoSEQ multiplex PCR; TCRdb's version includes in-frame clones alone and lacks a portion of them. The table has roughly 110,000 clones, 89% seen once. A word on this clone: Its antigen is not known.

The sequencing used peripheral blood, collected on day 0 of AZD1222 vaccination. The chain combines TRBV11-3 with TRBJ2-5; 8 bases match TRBD1. This clonotype originated in an adult in good health. The chain's CDR3 is CASSVQGAETQYF. CDR3 DNA: TGTGCCAGCAGCGTGCAGGGGGCGGAGACCCAGTACTTC.